These T cell receptor beta chains were read from a single sample in a study of blood T cell repertoires in COVID-19. The assay was immunoSEQ multiplex PCR, and TCRdb's table has in-frame clones only and misses some. Of some 260,000 clones in the sample, 82% are singletons; the top ten hold 4% to 6%. The sample comprised peripheral blood. Receptors were obtained from a woman aged 80 or over with active or convalescent COVID-19. Each CDR3 is given with its conserved first and last residue.

v_call,j_call,cdr3_aa
TRBV19,TRBJ1-5,CASSIGTEAAGPQHF
TRBV7-9,TRBJ2-2,CASSATGTMNTGELFF
TRBV2,TRBJ1-6,CASSEARKGLDSPLHF
TRBV30,TRBJ1-5,CAWRRQGEWQPQHF
TRBV28,TRBJ2-3,CASSLSTDTQYF
TRBV7-2,TRBJ1-3,CASSSTGTGYSGNTIYF
TRBV29-1,TRBJ1-1,CSVDRQGHTEAFF
TRBV9,TRBJ1-1,CASSVDPLSGVGTEAFF
TRBV10-3,TRBJ1-2,CAISGGQGANYGYTF
TRBV3-1/TRBV3-2,TRBJ2-5,CASSQGPLQETQYF
TRBV19,TRBJ1-2,CASTLGQGNYGYTF
TRBV5-1,TRBJ2-5,CASSLLGRRQETQYF